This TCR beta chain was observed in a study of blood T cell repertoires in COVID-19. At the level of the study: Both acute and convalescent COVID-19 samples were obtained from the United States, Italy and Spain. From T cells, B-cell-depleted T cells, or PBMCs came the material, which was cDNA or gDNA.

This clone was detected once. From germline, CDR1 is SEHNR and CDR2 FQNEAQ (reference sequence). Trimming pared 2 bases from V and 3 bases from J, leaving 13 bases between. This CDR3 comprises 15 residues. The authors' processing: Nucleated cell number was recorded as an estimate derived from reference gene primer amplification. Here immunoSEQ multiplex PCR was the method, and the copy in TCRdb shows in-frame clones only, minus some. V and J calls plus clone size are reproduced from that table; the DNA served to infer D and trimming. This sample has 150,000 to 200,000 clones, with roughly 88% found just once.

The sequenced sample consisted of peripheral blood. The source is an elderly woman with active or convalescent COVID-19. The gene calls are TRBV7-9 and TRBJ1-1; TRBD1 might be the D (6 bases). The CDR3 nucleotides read TGTGCCAGCAGCTTACGGACAGCGGGGGACACTGAAGCTTTCTTT. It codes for CASSLRTAGDTEAFF.